The source of this TCR beta chain is a study of cytomegalovirus exposure and HLA in healthy donors. The PCR contained 60 Vbeta and 13 Jbeta primers. This table comes from immunoSEQ multiplex PCR, and its TCRdb copy is limited to in-frame clones, with some not included. The table records some 200,000 clones, roughly 80% of them present only once. Findings and caveats of the study: A link between a missense DCLRE1C variant and TCR beta V- and J-gene trimming emerged from a later analysis. In an earlier analysis, about 87% or about 30%: the productive usage of most TCR beta V segments. Reported findings show TCR beta sequences accurately forecast HLA-A and HLA-B alleles in most subjects.

The length of the CDR3 is 15 residues. From germline, CDR1 is MNHEY and CDR2 SVGAGI. Trimming left V 2 bases short and J 4 bases short, with 14 bases between. A note on this clone: Its antigen is undetermined.

What was sequenced was PBMCs. The chain has TRBV6-5 and TRBJ2-5; a weak D match, TRBD2 (6 bases). This receptor was obtained from a man aged 45-65 years in good health and CMV-seronegative. The CDR3 DNA reads as TGTGCCAGCAGTTACGGGAGTCCTAGCGTAGAGACCCAGTACTTC. It is translated as CASSYGSPSVETQYF.